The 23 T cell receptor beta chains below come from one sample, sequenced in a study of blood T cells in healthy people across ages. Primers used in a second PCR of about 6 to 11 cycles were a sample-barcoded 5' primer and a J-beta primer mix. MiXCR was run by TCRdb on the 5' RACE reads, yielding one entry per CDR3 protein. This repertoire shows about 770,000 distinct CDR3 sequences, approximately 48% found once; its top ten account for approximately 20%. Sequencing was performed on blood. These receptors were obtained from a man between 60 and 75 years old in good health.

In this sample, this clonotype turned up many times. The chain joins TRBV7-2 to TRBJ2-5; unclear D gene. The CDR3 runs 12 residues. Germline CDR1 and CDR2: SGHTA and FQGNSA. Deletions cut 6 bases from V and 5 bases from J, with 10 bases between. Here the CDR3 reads CASSLGPETQYF. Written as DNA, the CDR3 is TGTGCCAGCAGTTTGGGTCCGGAGACCCAGTACTTC.

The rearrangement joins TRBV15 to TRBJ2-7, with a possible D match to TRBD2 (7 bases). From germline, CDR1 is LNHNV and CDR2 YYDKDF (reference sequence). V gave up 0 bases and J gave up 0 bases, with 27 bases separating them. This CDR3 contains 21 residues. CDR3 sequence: CATSREFARTRTDLSSYEQYF. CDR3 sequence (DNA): TGTGCCACCAGCAGAGAGTTCGCACGGACTAGGACAGACCTAAGCTCCTACGAGCAGTACTTC.

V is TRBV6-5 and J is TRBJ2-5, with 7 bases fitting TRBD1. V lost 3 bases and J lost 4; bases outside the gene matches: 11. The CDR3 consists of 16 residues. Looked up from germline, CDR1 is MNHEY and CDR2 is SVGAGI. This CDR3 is CASSYPPGQRLETQYF. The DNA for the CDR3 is TGTGCCAGCAGTTATCCCCCGGGACAGCGTCTAGAGACCCAGTACTTC.

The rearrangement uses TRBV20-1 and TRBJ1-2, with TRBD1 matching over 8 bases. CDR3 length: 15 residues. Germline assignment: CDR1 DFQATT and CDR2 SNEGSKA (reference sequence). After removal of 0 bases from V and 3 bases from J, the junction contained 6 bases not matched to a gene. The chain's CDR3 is CSARDRDRGDYGYTF. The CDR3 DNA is TGCAGTGCTAGAGATAGAGACAGGGGTGACTATGGCTACACCTTC.

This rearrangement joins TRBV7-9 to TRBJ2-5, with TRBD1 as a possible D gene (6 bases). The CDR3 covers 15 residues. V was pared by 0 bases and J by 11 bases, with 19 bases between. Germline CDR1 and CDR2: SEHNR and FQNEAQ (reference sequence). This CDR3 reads CASSLAQGFYNEQYF. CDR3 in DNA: TGTGCCAGCAGCTTAGCACAGGGTTTTTACAATGAGCAGTACTTC. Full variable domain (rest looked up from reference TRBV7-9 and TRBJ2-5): DTGVSQNPRHKITKRGQNVTFRCDPISEHNRLYWYRQTLGQGPEFLTYFQNEAQLEKSRLLSDRFSAERPKGSFSTLEIQRTEQGDSAMYLCASSLAQGFYNEQYFGPGTRLLVL.

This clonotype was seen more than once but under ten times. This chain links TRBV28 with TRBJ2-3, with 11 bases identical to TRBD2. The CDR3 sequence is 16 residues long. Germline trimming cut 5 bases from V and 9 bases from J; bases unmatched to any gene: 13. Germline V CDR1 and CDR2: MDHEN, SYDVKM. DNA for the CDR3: TGTGCCAGCAGTACCCAAACTAGCGGGGGCGGGGGCACGCAGTATTTT. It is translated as CASSTQTSGGGGTQYF.

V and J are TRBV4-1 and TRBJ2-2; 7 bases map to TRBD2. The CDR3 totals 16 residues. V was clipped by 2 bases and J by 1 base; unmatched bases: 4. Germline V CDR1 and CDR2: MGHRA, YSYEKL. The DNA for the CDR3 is TGCGCCAGCAGCCAAAGGGCGGGGGAGAACACCGGGGAGCTGTTTTTT. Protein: CASSQRAGENTGELFF.

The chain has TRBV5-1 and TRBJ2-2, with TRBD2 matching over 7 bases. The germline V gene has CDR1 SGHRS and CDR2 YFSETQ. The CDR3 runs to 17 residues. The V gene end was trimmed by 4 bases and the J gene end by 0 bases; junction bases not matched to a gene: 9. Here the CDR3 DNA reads TGCGCCAGCAGCCCTGCTCTAGCGGTTCCGAACACCGGGGAGCTGTTTTTT. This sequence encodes CASSPALAVPNTGELFF.

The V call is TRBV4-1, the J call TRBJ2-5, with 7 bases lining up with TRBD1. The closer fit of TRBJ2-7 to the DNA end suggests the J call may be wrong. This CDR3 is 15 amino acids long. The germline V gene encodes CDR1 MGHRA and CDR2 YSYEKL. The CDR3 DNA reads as TGCGCCAGCAGCCAAGGAGACAGGGAGCGAGACGAGCAGTACTTC. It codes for CASSQGDRERDEQYF.

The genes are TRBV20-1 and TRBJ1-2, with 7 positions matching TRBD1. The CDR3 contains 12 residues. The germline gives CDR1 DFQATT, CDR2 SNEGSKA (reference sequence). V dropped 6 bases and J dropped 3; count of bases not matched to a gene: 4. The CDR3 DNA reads TGCAGTGCGGTAGGGACAGACTATGGCTACACCTTC. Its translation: CSAVGTDYGYTF.

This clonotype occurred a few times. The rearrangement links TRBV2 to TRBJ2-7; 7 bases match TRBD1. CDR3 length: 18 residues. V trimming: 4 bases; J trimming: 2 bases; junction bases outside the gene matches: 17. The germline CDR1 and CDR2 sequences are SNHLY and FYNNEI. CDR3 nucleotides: TGTGCCAGCAGTGCTACCCCGACCCCGGGACAGATAACCTACGAGCAGTACTTC. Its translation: CASSATPTPGQITYEQYF. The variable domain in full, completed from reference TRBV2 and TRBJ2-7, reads EPEVTQTPSHQVTQMGQEVILRCVPISNHLYFYWYRQILGQKVEFLVSFYNNEISEKSEIFDDQFSVERPDGSNFTLKIRSTKLEDSAMYFCASSATPTPGQITYEQYFGPGTRLTVT.

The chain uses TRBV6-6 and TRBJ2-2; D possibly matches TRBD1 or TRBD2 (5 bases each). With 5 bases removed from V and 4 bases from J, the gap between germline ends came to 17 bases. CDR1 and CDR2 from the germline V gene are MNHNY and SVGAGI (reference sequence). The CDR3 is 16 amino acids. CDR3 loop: CASSPGTIRVTGELFF. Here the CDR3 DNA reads TGTGCCAGCAGTCCAGGGACCATCCGAGTCACCGGGGAGCTGTTTTTT.

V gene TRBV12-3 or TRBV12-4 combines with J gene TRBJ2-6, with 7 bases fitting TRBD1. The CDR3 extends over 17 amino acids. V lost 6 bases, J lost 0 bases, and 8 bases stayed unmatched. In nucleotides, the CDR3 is TGTGCCAGCAGGCCAGGGGGAATGCTCTCTGGGGCCAACGTCCTGACTTTC. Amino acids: CASRPGGMLSGANVLTF.

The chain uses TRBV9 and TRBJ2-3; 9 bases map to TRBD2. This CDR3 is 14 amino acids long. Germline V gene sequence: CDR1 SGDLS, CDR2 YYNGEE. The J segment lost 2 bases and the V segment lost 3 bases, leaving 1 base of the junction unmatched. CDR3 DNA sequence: TGTGCCAGCAGCGAGCGGGGGGACACAGATACGCAGTATTTT. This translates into CASSERGDTDTQYF.

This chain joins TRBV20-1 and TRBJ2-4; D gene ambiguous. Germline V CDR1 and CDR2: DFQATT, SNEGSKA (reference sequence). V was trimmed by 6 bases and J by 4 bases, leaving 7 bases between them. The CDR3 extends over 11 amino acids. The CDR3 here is CSAAYKNIQYF. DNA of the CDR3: TGCAGTGCCGCCTATAAAAACATTCAGTACTTC.

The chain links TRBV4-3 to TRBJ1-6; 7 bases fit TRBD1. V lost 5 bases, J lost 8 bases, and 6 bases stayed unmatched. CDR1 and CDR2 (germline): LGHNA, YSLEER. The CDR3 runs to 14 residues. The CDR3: CASSRQGFDSPLHF. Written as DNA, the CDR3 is TGCGCCAGCAGCAGACAGGGCTTTGATTCACCCCTCCACTTT.

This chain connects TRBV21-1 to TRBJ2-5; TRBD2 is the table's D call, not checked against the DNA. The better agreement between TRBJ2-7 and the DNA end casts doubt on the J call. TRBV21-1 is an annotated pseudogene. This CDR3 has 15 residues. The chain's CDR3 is CASSKGKGSRYEQYF. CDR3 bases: TGTGCCAGCAGCAAAGGTAAGGGGTCCCGCTACGAGCAGTACTTC.

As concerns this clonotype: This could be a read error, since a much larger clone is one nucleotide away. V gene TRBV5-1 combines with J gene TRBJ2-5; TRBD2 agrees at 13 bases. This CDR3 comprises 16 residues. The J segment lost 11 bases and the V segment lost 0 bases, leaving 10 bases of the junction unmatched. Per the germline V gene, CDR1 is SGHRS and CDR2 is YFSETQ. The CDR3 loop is CASSLGTSGGADEQYF. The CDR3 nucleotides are TGCGCCAGCAGCTTGGGGACTAGCGGGGGCGCCGATGAGCAGTACTTC.

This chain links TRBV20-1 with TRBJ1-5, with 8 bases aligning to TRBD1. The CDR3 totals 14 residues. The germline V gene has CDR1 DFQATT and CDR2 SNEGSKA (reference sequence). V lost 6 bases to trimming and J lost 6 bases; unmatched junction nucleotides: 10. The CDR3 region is CSARQTGVVQPQHF. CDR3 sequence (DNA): TGCAGTGCGCGACAGACAGGGGTTGTTCAGCCCCAGCATTTT.

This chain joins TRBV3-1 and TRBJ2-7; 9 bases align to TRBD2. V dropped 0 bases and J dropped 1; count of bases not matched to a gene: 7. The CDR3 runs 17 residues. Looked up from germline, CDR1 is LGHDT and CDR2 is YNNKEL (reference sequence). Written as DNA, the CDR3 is TGTGCCAGCAGCCAAGATTTGGGGCTAGCGGGATCCTACGAGCAGTACTTC. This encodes CASSQDLGLAGSYEQYF.

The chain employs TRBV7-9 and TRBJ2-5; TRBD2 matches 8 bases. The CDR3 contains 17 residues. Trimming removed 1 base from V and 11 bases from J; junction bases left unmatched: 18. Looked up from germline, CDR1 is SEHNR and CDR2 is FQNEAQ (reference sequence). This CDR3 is CASSLVSSGRAGGEQYF. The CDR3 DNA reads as TGTGCCAGCAGCTTAGTATCCTCGGGCAGGGCCGGGGGGGAGCAGTACTTC.

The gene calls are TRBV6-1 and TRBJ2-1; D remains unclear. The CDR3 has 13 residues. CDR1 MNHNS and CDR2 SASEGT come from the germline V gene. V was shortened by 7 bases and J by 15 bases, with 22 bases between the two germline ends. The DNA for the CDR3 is TGTGCCAGCACCCAGACCCTTGGAAGAGTTCGGTTCTTC. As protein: CASTQTLGRVRFF.

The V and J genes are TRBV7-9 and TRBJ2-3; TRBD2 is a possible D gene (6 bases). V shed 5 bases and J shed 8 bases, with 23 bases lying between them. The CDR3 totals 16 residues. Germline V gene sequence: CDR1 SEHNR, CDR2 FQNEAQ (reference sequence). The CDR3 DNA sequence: TGTGCCAGCAGCCCGCCCCGGGACTCACGACTGGGTACGCAGTATTTT. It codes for CASSPPRDSRLGTQYF.